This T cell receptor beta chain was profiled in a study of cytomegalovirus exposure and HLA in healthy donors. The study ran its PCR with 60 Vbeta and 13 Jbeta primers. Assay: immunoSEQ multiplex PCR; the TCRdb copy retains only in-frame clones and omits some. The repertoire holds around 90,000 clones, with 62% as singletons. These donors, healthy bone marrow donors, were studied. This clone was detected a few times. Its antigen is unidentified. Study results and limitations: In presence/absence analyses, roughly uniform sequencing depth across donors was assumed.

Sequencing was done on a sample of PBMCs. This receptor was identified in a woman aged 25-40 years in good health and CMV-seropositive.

The CDR3 protein is CASSSGQGTNYGYTF. CDR3 nucleotide sequence: TGCGCCAGCAGTTCCGGACAGGGGACTAACTATGGCTACACCTTC. The chain recombines TRBV5-1 with TRBJ1-2; 9 bases match TRBD1. Trimming cost V 5 bases and J 0 bases; bases outside gene matches: 5. The germline V gene has CDR1 SGHRS and CDR2 YFSETQ. The CDR3 is made up of 15 amino acids.